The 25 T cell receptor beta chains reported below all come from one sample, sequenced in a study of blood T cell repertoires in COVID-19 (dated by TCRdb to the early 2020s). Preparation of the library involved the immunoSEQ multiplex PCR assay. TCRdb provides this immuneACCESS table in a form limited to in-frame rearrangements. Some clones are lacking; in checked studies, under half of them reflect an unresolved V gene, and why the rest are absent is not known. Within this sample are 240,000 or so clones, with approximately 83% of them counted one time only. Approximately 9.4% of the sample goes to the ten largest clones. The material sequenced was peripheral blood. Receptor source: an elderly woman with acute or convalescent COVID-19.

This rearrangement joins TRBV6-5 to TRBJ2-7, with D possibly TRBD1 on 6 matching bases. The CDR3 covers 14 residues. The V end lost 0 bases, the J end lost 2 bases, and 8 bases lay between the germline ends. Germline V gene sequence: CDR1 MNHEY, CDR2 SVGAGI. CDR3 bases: TGTGCCAGCAGTTACTCGAGGGGGACCTACGAGCAGTACTTC. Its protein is CASSYSRGTYEQYF.

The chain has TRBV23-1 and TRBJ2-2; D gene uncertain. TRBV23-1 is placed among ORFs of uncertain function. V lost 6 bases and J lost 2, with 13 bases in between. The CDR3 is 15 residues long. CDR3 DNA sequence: TGCGCCAGCAGCCCTCCCTCGAGTAACACCGGGGAGCTGTTTTTT. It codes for CASSPPSSNTGELFF.

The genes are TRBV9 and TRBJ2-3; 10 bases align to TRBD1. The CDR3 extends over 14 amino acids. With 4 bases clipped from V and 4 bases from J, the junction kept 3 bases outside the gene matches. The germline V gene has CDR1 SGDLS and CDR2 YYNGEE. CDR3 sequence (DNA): TGTGCCAGCAGCAGACAGGGGGCCGCAGATACGCAGTATTTT. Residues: CASSRQGAADTQYF. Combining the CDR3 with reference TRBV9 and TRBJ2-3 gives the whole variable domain DSGVTQTPKHLITATGQRVTLRCSPRSGDLSVYWYQQSLDQGLQFLIQYYNGEERAKGNILERFSAQQFPDLHSELNLSSLELGDSALYFCASSRQGAADTQYFGPGTRLTVL.

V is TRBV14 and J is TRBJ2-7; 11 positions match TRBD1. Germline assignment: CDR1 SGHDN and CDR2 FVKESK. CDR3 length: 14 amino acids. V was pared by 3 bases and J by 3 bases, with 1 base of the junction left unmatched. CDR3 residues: CASSQGTGGYEQYF. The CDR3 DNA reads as TGTGCCAGCAGCCAGGGGACAGGGGGCTACGAGCAGTACTTC.

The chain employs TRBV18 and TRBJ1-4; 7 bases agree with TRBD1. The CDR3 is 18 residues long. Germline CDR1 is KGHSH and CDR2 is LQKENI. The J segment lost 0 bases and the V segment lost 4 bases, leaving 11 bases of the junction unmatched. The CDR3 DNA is TGTGCCAGCTCACGGACAGGAGACCTGATTTCAACTAATGAAAAACTGTTTTTT. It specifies CASSRTGDLISTNEKLFF.

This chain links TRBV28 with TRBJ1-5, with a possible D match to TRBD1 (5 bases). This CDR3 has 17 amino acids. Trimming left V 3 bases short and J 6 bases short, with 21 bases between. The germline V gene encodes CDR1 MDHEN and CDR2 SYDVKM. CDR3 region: CASSFSLWQGRGQPQHF. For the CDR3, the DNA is TGTGCCAGCAGTTTTTCCTTATGGCAGGGTAGGGGTCAGCCCCAGCATTTT. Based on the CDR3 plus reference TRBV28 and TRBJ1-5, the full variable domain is DVKVTQSSRYLVKRTGEKVFLECVQDMDHENMFWYRQDPGLGLRLIYFSYDVKMKEKGDIPEGYSVSREKKERFSLILESASTNQTSMYLCASSFSLWQGRGQPQHFGDGTRLSIL.

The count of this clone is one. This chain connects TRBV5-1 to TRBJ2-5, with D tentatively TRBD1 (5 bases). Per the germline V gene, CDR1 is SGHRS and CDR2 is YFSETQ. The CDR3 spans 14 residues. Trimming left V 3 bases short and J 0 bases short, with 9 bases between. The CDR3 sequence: CASSWGSYQETQYF. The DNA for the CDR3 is TGCGCCAGCAGCTGGGGCAGCTACCAAGAGACCCAGTACTTC.

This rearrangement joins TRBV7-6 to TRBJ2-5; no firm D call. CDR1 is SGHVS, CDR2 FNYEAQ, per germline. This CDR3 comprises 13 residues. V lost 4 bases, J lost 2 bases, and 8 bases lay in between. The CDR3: CASSWALQETQYF. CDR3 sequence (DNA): TGTGCCAGCAGCTGGGCCCTACAAGAGACCCAGTACTTC. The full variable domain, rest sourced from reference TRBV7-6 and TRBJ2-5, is GAGVSQSPRYKVTKRGQDVALRCDPISGHVSLYWYRQALGQGPEFLTYFNYEAQQDKSGLPNDRFSAERPEGSISTLTIQRTEQRDSAMYRCASSWALQETQYFGPGTRLLVL.

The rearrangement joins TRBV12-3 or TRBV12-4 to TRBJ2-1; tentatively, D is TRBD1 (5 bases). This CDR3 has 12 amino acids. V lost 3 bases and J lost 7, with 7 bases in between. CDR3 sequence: CASSFNRNEQFF. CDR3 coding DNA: TGTGCCAGCAGTTTTAACAGGAATGAGCAGTTCTTC.

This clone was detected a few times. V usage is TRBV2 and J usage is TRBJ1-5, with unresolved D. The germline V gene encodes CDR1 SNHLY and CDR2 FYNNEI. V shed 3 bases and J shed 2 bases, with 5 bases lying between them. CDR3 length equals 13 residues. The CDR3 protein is CASSDSGNQPQHF. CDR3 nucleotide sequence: TGTGCCAGCAGTGATTCCGGCAATCAGCCCCAGCATTTT.

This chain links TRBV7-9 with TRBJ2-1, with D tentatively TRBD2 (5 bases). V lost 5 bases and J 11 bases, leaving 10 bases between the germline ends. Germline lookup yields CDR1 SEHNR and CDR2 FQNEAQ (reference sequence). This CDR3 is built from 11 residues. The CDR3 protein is CASSLGVKQFF. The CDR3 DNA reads TGTGCCAGCAGCCTCGGGGTAAAGCAGTTCTTC.

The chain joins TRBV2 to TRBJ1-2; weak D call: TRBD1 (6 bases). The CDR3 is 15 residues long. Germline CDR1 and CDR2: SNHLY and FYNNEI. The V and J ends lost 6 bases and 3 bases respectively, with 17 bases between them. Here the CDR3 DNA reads TGTGCCAGCAGGGAACAGGGAACCCAGGACTATGGCTACACCTTC. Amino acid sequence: CASREQGTQDYGYTF. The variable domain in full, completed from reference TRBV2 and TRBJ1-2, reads EPEVTQTPSHQVTQMGQEVILRCVPISNHLYFYWYRQILGQKVEFLVSFYNNEISEKSEIFDDQFSVERPDGSNFTLKIRSTKLEDSAMYFCASREQGTQDYGYTFGSGTRLTVV.

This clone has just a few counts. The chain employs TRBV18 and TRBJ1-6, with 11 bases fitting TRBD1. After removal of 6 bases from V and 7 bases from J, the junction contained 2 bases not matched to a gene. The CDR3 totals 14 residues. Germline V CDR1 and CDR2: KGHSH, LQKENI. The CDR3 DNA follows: TGTGCCAGCTCGCGGGACAGGGGGAATTCACCCCTCCACTTT. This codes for CASSRDRGNSPLHF.

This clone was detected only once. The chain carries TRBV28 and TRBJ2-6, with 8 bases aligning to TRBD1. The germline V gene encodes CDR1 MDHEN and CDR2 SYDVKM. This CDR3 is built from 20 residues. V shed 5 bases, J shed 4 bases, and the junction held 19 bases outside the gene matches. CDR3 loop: CASSPPAAGTGGVGANVLTF. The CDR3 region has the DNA TGTGCCAGCAGTCCCCCGGCCGCCGGGACAGGTGGGGTAGGGGCCAACGTCCTGACTTTC.

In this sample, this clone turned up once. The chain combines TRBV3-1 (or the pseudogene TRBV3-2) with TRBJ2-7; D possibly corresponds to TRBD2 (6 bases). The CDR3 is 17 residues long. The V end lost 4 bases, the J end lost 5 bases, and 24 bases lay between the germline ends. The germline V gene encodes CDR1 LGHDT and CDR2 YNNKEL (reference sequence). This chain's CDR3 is CASSRIAGQGSFHEQYF. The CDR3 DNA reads TGTGCCAGCAGCCGGATTGCGGGGCAGGGAAGTTTTCACGAGCAGTACTTC.

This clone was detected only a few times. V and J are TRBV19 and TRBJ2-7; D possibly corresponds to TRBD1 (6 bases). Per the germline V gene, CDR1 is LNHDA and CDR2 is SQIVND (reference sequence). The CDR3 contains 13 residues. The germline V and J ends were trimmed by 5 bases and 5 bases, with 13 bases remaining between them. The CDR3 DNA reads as TGTGCCAGTAGTTCTGGCAGGGGCAACGAGCAGTACTTC. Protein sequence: CASSSGRGNEQYF.

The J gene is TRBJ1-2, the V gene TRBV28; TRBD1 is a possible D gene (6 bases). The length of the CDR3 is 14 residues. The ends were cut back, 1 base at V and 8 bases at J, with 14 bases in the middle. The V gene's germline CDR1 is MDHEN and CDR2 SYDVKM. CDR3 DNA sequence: TGTGCCAGCAGTTTATCATCCCTGGGGGCCGGCTACACCTTC. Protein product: CASSLSSLGAGYTF.

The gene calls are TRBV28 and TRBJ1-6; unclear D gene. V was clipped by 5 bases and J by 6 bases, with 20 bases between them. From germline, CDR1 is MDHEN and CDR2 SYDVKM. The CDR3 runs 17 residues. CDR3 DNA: TGTGCCAGCAGTGGGAGGGCACCTAGTCCCCCTAATTCACCCCTCCACTTT. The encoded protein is CASSGRAPSPPNSPLHF.

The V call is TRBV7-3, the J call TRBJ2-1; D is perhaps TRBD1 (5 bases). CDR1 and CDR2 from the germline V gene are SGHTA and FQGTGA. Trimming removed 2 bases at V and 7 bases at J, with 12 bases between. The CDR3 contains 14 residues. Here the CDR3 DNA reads TGTGCCAGCAGCTTACAGGGTGTGACGAATGAGCAGTTCTTC. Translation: CASSLQGVTNEQFF.

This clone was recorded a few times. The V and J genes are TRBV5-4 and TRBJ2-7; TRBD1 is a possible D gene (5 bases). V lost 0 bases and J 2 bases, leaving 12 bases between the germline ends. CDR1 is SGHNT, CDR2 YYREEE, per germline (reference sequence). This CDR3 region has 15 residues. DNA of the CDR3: TGTGCCAGCAGCTTGGATGCAGGGCCGACCTACGAGCAGTACTTC. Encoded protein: CASSLDAGPTYEQYF.

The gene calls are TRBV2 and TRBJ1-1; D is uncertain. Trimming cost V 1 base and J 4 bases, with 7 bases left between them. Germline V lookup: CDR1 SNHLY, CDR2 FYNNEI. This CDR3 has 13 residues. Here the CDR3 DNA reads TGTGCCAGCAGTGAAGGGGCGGGCACTGAAGCTTTCTTT. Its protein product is CASSEGAGTEAFF.

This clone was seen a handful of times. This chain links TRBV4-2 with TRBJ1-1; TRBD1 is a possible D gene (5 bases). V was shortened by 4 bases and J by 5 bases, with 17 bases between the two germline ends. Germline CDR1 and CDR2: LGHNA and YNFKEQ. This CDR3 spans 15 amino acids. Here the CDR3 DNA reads TGTGCCAGCAGCCGAGAGGAGACGGGGGGGACTGAAGCTTTCTTT. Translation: CASSREETGGTEAFF.

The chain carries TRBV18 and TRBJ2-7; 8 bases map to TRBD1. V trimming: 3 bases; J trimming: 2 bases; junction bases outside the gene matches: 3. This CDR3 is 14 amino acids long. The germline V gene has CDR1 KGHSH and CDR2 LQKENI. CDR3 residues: CASSPGQGPYEQYF. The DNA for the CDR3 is TGTGCCAGCTCACCCGGACAGGGCCCCTACGAGCAGTACTTC.

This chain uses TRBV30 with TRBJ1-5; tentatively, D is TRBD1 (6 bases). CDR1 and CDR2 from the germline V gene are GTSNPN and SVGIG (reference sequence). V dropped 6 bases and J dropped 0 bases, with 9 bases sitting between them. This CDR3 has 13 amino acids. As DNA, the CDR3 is TGTGCCTGTAACAGGGATAGCAATCAGCCCCAGCATTTT. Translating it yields CACNRDSNQPQHF.

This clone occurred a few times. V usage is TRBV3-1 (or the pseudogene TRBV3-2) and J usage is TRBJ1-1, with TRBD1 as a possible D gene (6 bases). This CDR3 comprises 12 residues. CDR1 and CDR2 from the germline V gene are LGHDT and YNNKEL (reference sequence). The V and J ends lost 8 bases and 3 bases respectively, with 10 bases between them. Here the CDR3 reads CASREGDTEAFF. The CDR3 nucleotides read TGTGCCAGCCGGGAGGGGGACACTGAAGCTTTCTTT.